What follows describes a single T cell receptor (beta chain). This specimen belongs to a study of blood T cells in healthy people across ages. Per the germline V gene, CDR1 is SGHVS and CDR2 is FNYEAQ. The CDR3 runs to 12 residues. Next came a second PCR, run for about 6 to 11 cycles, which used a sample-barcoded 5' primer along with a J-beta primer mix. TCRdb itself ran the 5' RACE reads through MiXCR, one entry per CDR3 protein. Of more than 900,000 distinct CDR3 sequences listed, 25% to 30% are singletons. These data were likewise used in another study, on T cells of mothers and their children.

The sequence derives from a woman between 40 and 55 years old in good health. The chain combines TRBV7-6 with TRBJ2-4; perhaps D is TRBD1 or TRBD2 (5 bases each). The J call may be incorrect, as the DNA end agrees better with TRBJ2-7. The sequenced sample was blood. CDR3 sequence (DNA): TGTGCCAGCAGCGCGAGGGGTAGCGAGCAGTACTTC. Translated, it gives CASSARGSEQYF.